The 10 T cell receptor beta chains in this list originate from one sample, sequenced in a study of blood T cell repertoires in COVID-19. Generated by immunoSEQ multiplex PCR, the TCRdb table keeps only in-frame clones and is missing some. The sample carries 200,000 to 250,000 clones, over 80% recorded once. Source material: PBMCs or T cells enriched from blood (not recorded which). The receptors shown here come from a woman between 40 and 55 years old who had recovered from COVID-19.

V gene TRBV6-6 combines with J gene TRBJ2-2, with 8 bases lining up with TRBD2. The CDR3 is 14 amino acids. Germline V gives CDR1 MNHNY, CDR2 SVGAGI (reference sequence). Germline trimming cut 7 bases from V and 4 bases from J; bases unmatched to any gene: 5. CDR3 sequence (DNA): TGTGCCAGCAACCCACTAGCGGCCACCGGGGAGCTGTTTTTT. Protein product: CASNPLAATGELFF.

This chain links TRBV28 with TRBJ2-3; 9 nucleotides align to TRBD2. The CDR3 loop spans 16 amino acids. J gave up 2 bases and V 4 bases, and 7 bases lay outside the gene matches. The germline V gene has CDR1 MDHEN and CDR2 SYDVKM. The CDR3, as DNA: TGTGCCAGCAGTTCCCACGCTAGCGGGGACACAGATACGCAGTATTTT. This translates into CASSSHASGDTDTQYF.

This sequence joins TRBV7-9 and TRBJ2-7; TRBD2 is a possible D gene (5 bases). CDR3 length: 14 amino acids. Germline V gene lookup returns CDR1 SEHNR and CDR2 FQNEAQ (reference sequence). The V gene lost 5 bases and the J gene lost 4 bases, with 15 bases spanning the gap. The CDR3 spells CASSVGLPPYEQYV. CDR3 sequence (DNA): TGTGCCAGCAGCGTAGGACTGCCTCCATACGAGCAGTACGTC.

Only one count was recorded for this clone. CDR3 loop: CASSPGTSGRFTGELFF. The CDR3 coding sequence is TGTGCCAGCAGCCCCGGGACTAGCGGGAGATTCACCGGGGAGCTGTTTTTT. This chain connects TRBV11-2 to TRBJ2-2; 14 positions agree with TRBD2. Losses at the gene ends were 5 bases for V and 4 bases for J; bases not matched to a gene: 6. Germline CDR1 is SGHAT and CDR2 is FQNNGV. The CDR3 runs 17 residues.

Ten or more counts support this clone. The identical CDR3 is also encoded by other nucleotide sequences in the sample. This sequence joins TRBV6-2 or TRBV6-3 and TRBJ2-1; D perhaps matches TRBD2 (5 bases). CDR1 is MNHEY, CDR2 SVGEGT, per germline. The CDR3 is made up of 15 amino acids. The ends were cut back, 2 bases at V and 0 bases at J, with 8 bases in the middle. CDR3 coding DNA: TGTGCCAGCAGTTACGCAGCGGTCTCCTACAATGAGCAGTTCTTC. Its translation: CASSYAAVSYNEQFF.

The chain is built from TRBV9 and TRBJ2-2; D is possibly TRBD1 (6 bases). The germline V and J ends were trimmed by 4 bases and 0 bases, with 13 bases remaining between them. This CDR3 region has 16 residues. Germline lookup yields CDR1 SGDLS and CDR2 YYNGEE. Here the CDR3 reads CASSPLRGTNTGELFF. Written as DNA, the CDR3 is TGTGCCAGCAGCCCGTTGAGGGGGACGAACACCGGGGAGCTGTTTTTT.

The J gene is TRBJ2-7, the V gene TRBV28; TRBD2 aligns across 11 bases. This CDR3 spans 15 amino acids. CDR1 is MDHEN, CDR2 SYDVKM, per germline. Losses at the gene ends were 4 bases for V and 0 bases for J; bases not matched to a gene: 2. CDR3 coding DNA: TGTGCCAGCAGTTCAACTAGCGGGAGCTCCTACGAGCAGTACTTC. It codes for CASSSTSGSSYEQYF.

J is TRBJ1-1 and V is TRBV10-2, with D possibly being TRBD1 (5 bases). The length of the CDR3 is 12 residues. Germline V CDR1 and CDR2: WSHSY, SAAADI. V lost 6 bases, J lost 1 base, and 6 bases lay in between. CDR3 sequence: CASSTGNTEAFF. The CDR3 DNA sequence: TGCGCCAGCAGCACAGGGAACACTGAAGCTTTCTTT.

The rearrangement uses TRBV5-1 and TRBJ2-1, with 7 positions matching TRBD2. CDR1 is SGHRS and CDR2 is YFSETQ in the germline V gene. This CDR3 spans 14 amino acids. V gave up 4 bases and J gave up 4 bases; unmatched junction bases: 5. CDR3 protein: CASSAGTIYNEQFF. CDR3 nucleotide sequence: TGCGCCAGCAGCGCCGGGACTATTTACAATGAGCAGTTCTTC.

The DNA of the CDR3 is TGTGCTAGTGGTTCGGACAGGGTTGGTCAGCCCCAGCATTTT. Its protein product is CASGSDRVGQPQHF. V and J are TRBV12-5 and TRBJ1-5; 8 nucleotides agree with TRBD1. In germline, CDR1 is LGHNT, CDR2 FRNRAP. V shed 4 bases and J 6 bases; nucleotides not matched to a gene: 5. This CDR3 is built from 14 residues.